This TCR beta chain was sequenced during a study of CD8+CD57+ T cells in acquired aplastic anemia. Study summary: DNA per sorted CD4+ or CD8+ sample ranged about 0.2 to 30 ug, averaging approximately 3.3 ug. The study's findings and limits: Patients and controls were found to share twenty-nine CD8+ CDR3 sequences. The CD8+ Simpson's diversity of patients and controls was not significantly different.

Concerning this clonotype: Its antigen is currently unknown.

The germline gives CDR1 SNHLY, CDR2 FYNNEI. The CDR3 covers 15 residues. The junction had 9 bases not matched to a gene; V was cut back by 5 bases and J by 7 bases. Genomic DNA was employed as the template in profiling TCR beta VDJ and CDR3. In TCRdb, the reads were re-called with MiXCR into one record per CDR3 protein. The sample has roughly 130,000 distinct CDR3 sequences, about 48% seen once. This sequence originates from a human donor in good health, serving as a control. The chain couples TRBV2 to TRBJ1-4, with TRBD1 matching 8 bases. The sample was sorted CD4+, CD8+, or CD8+CD57+ T cells (not recorded which) from PBMCs. CDR3 nucleotide sequence: TGTGCCAGCAGTCTAAGGACAGGGAGGGTTGAAAAACTGTTTTTT. Translating it yields CASSLRTGRVEKLFF. The full variable domain, completed using reference TRBV2 and TRBJ1-4, is EPEVTQTPSHQVTQMGQEVILRCVPISNHLYFYWYRQILGQKVEFLVSFYNNEISEKSEIFDDQFSVERPDGSNFTLKIRSTKLEDSAMYFCASSLRTGRVEKLFFGSGTQLSVL.